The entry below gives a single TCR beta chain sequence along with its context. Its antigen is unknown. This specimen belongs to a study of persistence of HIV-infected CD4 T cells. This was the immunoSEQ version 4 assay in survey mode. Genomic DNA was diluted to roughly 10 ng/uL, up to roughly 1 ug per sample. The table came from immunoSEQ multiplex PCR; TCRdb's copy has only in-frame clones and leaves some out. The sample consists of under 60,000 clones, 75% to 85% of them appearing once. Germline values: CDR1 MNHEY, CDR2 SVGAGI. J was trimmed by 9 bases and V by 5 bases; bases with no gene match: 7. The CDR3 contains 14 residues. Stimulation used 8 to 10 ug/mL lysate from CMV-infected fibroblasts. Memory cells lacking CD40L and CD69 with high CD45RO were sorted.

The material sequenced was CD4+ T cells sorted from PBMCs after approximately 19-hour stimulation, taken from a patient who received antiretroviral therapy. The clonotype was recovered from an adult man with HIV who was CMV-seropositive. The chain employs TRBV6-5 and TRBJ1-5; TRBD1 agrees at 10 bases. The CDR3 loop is CASSIGTGERPQHF. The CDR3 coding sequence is TGTGCCAGCAGTATAGGGACAGGGGAACGGCCCCAGCATTTT.